These T cell receptor beta chains were read from a single sample in a study of T cells in localized non-small cell lung cancer. TCRdb's copy holds only in-frame clones and misses some; the assay was immunoSEQ multiplex PCR. Of over 4,500 clones listed, 85% were seen once; the top ten hold 8% to 9.5%. Here the sequenced sample was PBMCs, taken before any cancer treatment. These receptors were obtained from a woman aged 35 to 70 with stage II lung adenocarcinoma. The CDR3 runs from the conserved cysteine through the conserved F or W. D genes are given only for firm matches. The size entry is marked missing in some rows and otherwise reads once, few, many or a size class.

size,V,D,J,CDR3,DNA
-,TRBV11-3,-,TRBJ2-5,CASSLGLVMKTQYF,TGTGCCAGCAGCTTAGGGCTAGTTATGAAGACCCAGTACTTC
-,TRBV14,-,TRBJ1-2,CASSQDLGGWGYTF,TGTGCCAGCAGCCAAGATCTTGGTGGTTGGGGCTACACCTTC
-,TRBV29-1,TRBD1,TRBJ2-2,CSVSAGTGSGELFF,TGCAGCGTCTCAGCCGGGACAGGGTCCGGGGAGCTGTTTTTT
-,TRBV7-6,TRBD2,TRBJ2-3,CASSLRTSGGFTDTQYF,TGTGCCAGCAGCCTTAGGACTAGCGGGGGATTCACAGATACGCAGTATTTT
once,TRBV29-1,-,TRBJ2-3,CSVEDGLTDTQYF,TGCAGCGTCGAGGACGGACTCACAGATACGCAGTATTTT
-,TRBV5-8,-,TRBJ1-3,CASSSIYSGNTIYF,TGTGCCAGCAGTTCAATATACTCTGGAAACACCATATATTTT
-,TRBV7-2,TRBD1,TRBJ2-1,CASSRTGSWNEQFF,TGTGCCAGCAGCCGGACAGGGAGTTGGAATGAGCAGTTCTTC
-,TRBV5-4,TRBD1,TRBJ2-4,CASSLDPTGQGLNIQYF,TGTGCCAGCAGCTTGGATCCTACGGGACAGGGGCTAAACATTCAGTACTTC
-,TRBV7-9,-,TRBJ1-1,CASSLPSRVGTEAFF,TGTGCCAGCAGCTTGCCGAGCAGGGTGGGGACTGAAGCTTTCTTT
-,TRBV11-2,-,TRBJ2-3,CASSPSGTTDTQYF,TGTGCCAGCAGTCCTTCTGGGACCACAGATACGCAGTATTTT
large,TRBV6-5,-,TRBJ2-7,CASSYSASPYEQYF,TGTGCCAGCAGTTACTCGGCCAGCCCCTACGAGCAGTACTTC
-,TRBV7-8,-,TRBJ1-5,CASSIEGGRGNQPQHF,TGTGCCAGCAGCATAGAGGGCGGGAGAGGCAATCAGCCCCAGCATTTT
-,TRBV27,TRBD1,TRBJ2-7,CASSFQPGGIYEQYF,TGTGCCAGCAGTTTCCAGCCAGGGGGAATTTACGAGCAGTACTTC
-,TRBV7-3,-,TRBJ1-2,CASSIPSGSINYGYTF,TGTGCCAGCAGTATTCCCTCCGGGTCGATCAACTATGGCTACACCTTC
-,TRBV9,-,TRBJ1-1,CASTPLGGRKNTEAFF,TGTGCCAGCACCCCTTTAGGGGGACGTAAGAACACTGAAGCTTTCTTT
-,TRBV7-9,TRBD1,TRBJ1-4,CASSFRTGSEKLFF,TGTGCCAGCAGCTTCAGGACAGGGTCTGAAAAACTGTTTTTT
-,TRBV18,-,TRBJ2-2,CASSPPGIPGELFF,TGTGCCAGCTCACCACCTGGAATCCCCGGGGAGCTGTTTTTT
-,TRBV11-2,-,TRBJ1-3,CASSPRDPGNGNTIYF,TGTGCCAGCAGCCCCCGGGACCCCGGGAATGGAAACACCATATATTTT
-,TRBV5-1,-,TRBJ1-1,CASSSVLTSNTEAFF,TGCGCCAGCAGCTCGGTCTTAACCTCGAACACTGAAGCTTTCTTT
-,TRBV4-2,-,TRBJ2-1,CASSQDLTDERGDEQFF,TGTGCCAGCAGCCAAGATCTGACCGATGAACGGGGCGATGAGCAGTTCTTC
-,TRBV7-9,TRBD2,TRBJ2-3,CASSHSGTSTDTQYF,TGTGCCAGCAGCCACAGCGGGACTAGCACAGATACGCAGTATTTT
-,TRBV5-1,-,TRBJ1-1,CASSLAGQTTEAFF,TGCGCCAGCAGCTTGGCCGGTCAGACCACTGAAGCTTTCTTT
-,TRBV7-2,TRBD2,TRBJ2-1,CASSLAGSYNEQFF,TGTGCCAGCAGCCTAGCGGGGTCCTACAATGAGCAGTTCTTC
-,TRBV7-9,-,TRBJ2-5,CASSFSGQETQYF,TGTGCCAGCAGCTTTTCAGGGCAAGAGACCCAGTACTTC
-,TRBV27,TRBD2,TRBJ2-7,CASSSAGVLDLVYEQYF,TGTGCCAGCAGTTCGGCGGGAGTTCTAGATCTGGTCTACGAGCAGTACTTC
-,TRBV19,-,TRBJ1-4,CASSYSTNEKLFF,TGTGCCAGTAGTTACTCAACTAATGAAAAACTGTTTTTT
-,TRBV10-1,TRBD1,TRBJ2-1,CASSEGGLSNEQFF,TGCGCCAGCAGTGAAGGGGGCCTCTCCAATGAGCAGTTCTTC
-,TRBV28,-,TRBJ1-3,CASRLTRGPNSGNTIYF,TGTGCCAGCAGGCTGACCAGAGGCCCAAACTCTGGAAACACCATATATTTT
few,TRBV30,-,TRBJ1-2,CAWSVQGVNMRYTF,TGTGCCTGGAGTGTACAAGGGGTGAATATGCGCTACACCTTC
-,TRBV7-3,-,TRBJ2-1,CASSLTVGGTILNEQFF,TGTGCCAGCAGCTTAACGGTTGGCGGTACTATACTCAATGAGCAGTTCTTC
-,TRBV14,TRBD1,TRBJ2-3,CASSLGQSTDTQYF,TGTGCCAGCAGCCTGGGACAGAGCACAGATACGCAGTATTTT
-,TRBV6-5,-,TRBJ2-7,CASSYSDGYEQYF,TGTGCCAGCAGTTACTCGGACGGCTACGAGCAGTACTTC
-,TRBV28,TRBD2,TRBJ2-3,CASLSGGGRTDTQYF,TGTGCCTCCCTTTCTGGGGGGGGACGCACAGATACGCAGTATTTT
-,TRBV5-5,-,TRBJ2-7,CASSLDSPYEQYF,TGTGCCAGCAGCTTGGACAGTCCCTACGAGCAGTACTTC
-,TRBV5-4,TRBD1,TRBJ1-1,CASSIRGLEAFF,TGTGCCAGCAGCATCAGGGGGCTTGAAGCTTTCTTT
-,TRBV19,TRBD1,TRBJ1-1,CASSLRGTGGADTEAFF,TGTGCCAGTAGCCTAAGGGGGACAGGGGGCGCCGACACTGAAGCTTTCTTT
once,TRBV6-5,-,TRBJ2-7,CASSYSIRSNSYEQYF,TGTGCCAGCAGTTACTCGATCCGCAGCAACTCCTACGAGCAGTACTTC
-,TRBV2,TRBD2,TRBJ2-1,CASSRDGGSLYNEQFF,TGTGCCAGCAGTCGAGACGGGGGGTCCCTCTACAATGAGCAGTTCTTC
-,TRBV6-4,-,TRBJ2-1,CASSPFGGGNRYNEQFF,TGTGCCAGCAGTCCCTTTGGAGGCGGGAACAGATACAATGAGCAGTTCTTC
-,TRBV7-9,-,TRBJ2-2,CASSLGSTGLNVELFF,TGTGCCAGCAGCTTAGGGAGTACAGGGCTAAACGTGGAGCTGTTTTTT
-,TRBV27,TRBD1,TRBJ2-7,CASSPRTDRSSYEQYF,TGTGCCAGCAGTCCACGAACGGACAGGTCTTCCTACGAGCAGTACTTC
-,TRBV27,TRBD1,TRBJ2-3,CASSFRQGANTDTQYF,TGTGCCAGCAGTTTCCGACAGGGGGCGAACACAGATACGCAGTATTTT
-,TRBV7-2,-,TRBJ1-1,CASSLSQKTEAFF,TGTGCCAGCAGCTTAAGTCAGAAAACTGAAGCTTTCTTT
-,TRBV27,-,TRBJ1-2,CASSAYREASAGYTF,TGTGCCAGCAGTGCCTACAGGGAGGCCTCAGCTGGCTACACCTTC
-,TRBV11-3,-,TRBJ1-1,CASSPRGGTEAFF,TGTGCCAGCAGCCCGAGGGGGGGCACTGAAGCTTTCTTT
-,TRBV30,TRBD1,TRBJ2-6,CAWSGQGASGANVLTF,TGTGCCTGGTCTGGACAGGGGGCTTCAGGGGCCAACGTCCTGACTTTC
-,TRBV27,TRBD1,TRBJ2-2,CASSLRDSANTGELFF,TGTGCCAGCAGTTTACGGGACAGCGCTAACACCGGGGAGCTGTTTTTT
-,TRBV18,TRBD2,TRBJ2-2,CASSASTSGRTANTGELFF,TGTGCCAGCTCAGCGTCGACTAGCGGGAGGACGGCGAACACCGGGGAGCTGTTTTTT